Detailed here is one T cell receptor (beta chain). What it binds is unknown. This CDR3 is also generated by other DNA sequences in the sample. The entry originates in a study of cytomegalovirus exposure and HLA in healthy donors. Findings of the study overall: An Asian-associated ancestry cluster reportedly showed fewer N-insertions than the roughly 700-donor mean in a later analysis. Prior analysis indicated that the majority of TCR beta V segments exhibited productivity approximately 87% or approximately 30% of the time.

Amplification used 60 Vbeta primers and 13 Jbeta primers. Sequencing was performed with immunoSEQ multiplex PCR; in TCRdb, only in-frame clones are kept and a portion is missing. The sample lists some 110,000 clones, around 75% seen once, with 2.5% to 3.5% in the top ten. The sequencing sample was made of PBMCs. The TCR comes from a male donor in good health and CMV-seropositive.

DNA of the CDR3: TGCGCCAGCCGGAAACAGGGGGCAACAGATACGCAGTATTTT. It is translated as CASRKQGATDTQYF. V usage is TRBV5-1 and J usage is TRBJ2-3; 9 bases are a match to TRBD1. Looked up from germline, CDR1 is SGHRS and CDR2 is YFSETQ. The CDR3 has 14 residues. The junction had 6 bases not matched to a gene; V was cut back by 7 bases and J by 3 bases.